This TCR beta chain came from a study of vaccination and CD4 T cells after COVID-19 (dated by TCRdb to the early 2020s). As for the study more broadly: Convalescent patients had a positive SARS-CoV-2 result on nasal swab PCR, and of these patients, several had mild disease and one had severe disease. The convalescent cohort included six males and four females, with two Hispanic individuals, seven Caucasians, two Asians and one multiracial person. Two doses of either the Pfizer-BioNTech BNT162b2 vaccine (n=8) or the Moderna mRNA-1273 vaccine (n=2) were administered to participants. Post-COVID blood samples were collected from convalescent patients a median of about 92 days after diagnosis, with a range of about 30 to 161 days. Post-vaccine blood samples were collected a median of 72 days after the second vaccine dose, ranging from about 13 to 250 days. A few convalescent patients were sampled both early after vaccination (day 14) and late after vaccination (days 161 to 241). In over 8 COVID-19 convalescent patients and several infection-naive healthy vaccine recipients, researchers compared the spike-specific CD4+ TCR repertoire from before mRNA vaccination with the repertoire from after. Findings and caveats that apply to the study as a whole: In convalescent patients, a median 86.3% of post-vaccine SARS-CoV-2-reactive clones were detected only after vaccination, and vaccine-specific priming was suggested by this finding. In convalescent patients, nearly all vaccine-specific clones (304 of 307) were found to be mono-reactive for SARS-CoV-2 spike rather than cross-reactive with common cold coronaviruses. The study included relatively few convalescent patients and did not analyze early timepoints after natural infection. An increase in the median number of SARS-CoV-2-reactive clonotypes from some 20 after infection to 38 after vaccination was observed, but the change was not found to be significant.

Receptors were amplified or captured by PCR. Sequencing relied on an Illumina iSeq 100. The published analysis was carried out like this. Non-productive sequences were removed, and CDR3s that did not start with C, did not end with F or W, or were shorter than 7 amino acids were discarded. Using R version 3.6.1, CDR3 homology was evaluated through Levenshtein distances (stringdist) along with unrooted phylogenetic trees (ape). TCRdb reanalyzed the raw reads on its own, using fastp at Q25 for trimming and MiXCR for clone calling, and kept in-frame beta chains. CDR3 protein sequences are deduplicated, and each keeps its most common genes and DNA. These V and J calls are TCRdb output, not the study's own analysis. The sample data list 25,000 to 35,000 distinct CDR3 sequences, and about 49% of these were observed just once. The ten largest clones add up to roughly 5% of the sample. A note on this clonotype: Its antigen remains undetermined. Within one base of it there is no much larger clone, and no base qualities were kept.

The time point label for this specimen denotes: late sampling 161 to 241 days after vaccination in a few convalescent patients. The convalescent patients' positive SARS-CoV-2 PCR tests were from March to December 2020, which was before the Alpha, Beta and Delta variants emerged in the United States. Ficoll-Paque Plus gradient centrifugation was used to isolate PBMCs from whole blood, and the isolated PBMCs were then either used fresh or cryopreserved at -140C. Measured from the cysteine to the phenylalanine, the CDR3 is 13 residues long. CDR3 DNA only is kept here, 39 bases in frame from base 1. Germline trimming: 9 bases from V, 7 bases from J; junction bases outside gene matches: 10. The germline V gene (reference sequence) sets CDR1 to LNHDA and CDR2 to SQIVND.

This receptor chain uses TRBV19 and TRBJ1-1, and TRBD1 aligns with 8 junction nucleotides. The origin of this receptor is a human donor who had recovered from COVID-19. The sequences come from CD4+ T cells from blood, collected about 7 months after SARS-CoV-2 vaccination. The CDR3 region: CASGPFTGGEAFF. The DNA sequence is given as TGTGCCAGCGGCCCCTTTACAGGGGGTGAAGCTTTCTTT. Extended through the reference TRBV19 and TRBJ1-1 proteins, this CDR3 yields the full variable domain: DGGITQSPKYLFRKEGQNVTLSCEQNLNHDAMYWYRQDPGQGLRLIYYSQIVNDFQKGDIAEGYSVSREKKESFPLTVTSAQKNPTAFYLCASGPFTGGEAFFGQGTRLTVV.